This is a list of T cell receptor beta chains from one sample in a study of cytomegalovirus exposure and HLA in healthy donors. This table comes from immunoSEQ multiplex PCR, and its TCRdb copy is limited to in-frame clones, with some not included. The sample records some 150,000 clones, almost 90% being singletons. Material for sequencing was PBMCs. The receptors shown here come from a woman between 18 and 29 years old in good health and CMV-seropositive. CDR3s include the opening cysteine and the closing phenylalanine or tryptophan. Fields, in order: clone size, V gene, J gene, D gene, CDR3 DNA, CDR3 protein. The D gene is left open where the match is weak. Clone sizes are given selectively: once, few, many, or a class where the clone is expanded.

abundance: .; v_gene: TRBV15; j_gene: TRBJ2-5; d_gene: .; CDR3nt: TGTGCCACCAGCAGAGATAGGGCAGGGGACGGGGAGACCCAGTACTTC; CDR3aa: CATSRDRAGDGETQYF
abundance: few; v_gene: TRBV19; j_gene: TRBJ2-7; d_gene: .; CDR3nt: TGTGCCAGTAGTAAACAGGGAGCTTACTACGAGCAGTACTTC; CDR3aa: CASSKQGAYYEQYF
abundance: few; v_gene: TRBV19; j_gene: TRBJ2-7; d_gene: .; CDR3nt: TGTGCCAGTAGTGATACCCGACGGGCCTACGAGCAGTACTTC; CDR3aa: CASSDTRRAYEQYF
abundance: .; v_gene: TRBV10-3; j_gene: TRBJ1-6; d_gene: TRBD1; CDR3nt: TGTGCCATCAGTCCCGGGACAGGGGTGTATAATTCACCCCTCCACTTT; CDR3aa: CAISPGTGVYNSPLHF
abundance: .; v_gene: TRBV27; j_gene: TRBJ1-6; d_gene: .; CDR3nt: TGTGCCAGCAGAGGCGGGGGGAACTCCTATAATTCACCCCTCCACTTT; CDR3aa: CASRGGGNSYNSPLHF
abundance: .; v_gene: TRBV11-3; j_gene: TRBJ2-1; d_gene: TRBD2; CDR3nt: TGTGCCAGCAGCTTAGGGACTAGCGGGGGGGCTGGGTCCTACAATGAGCAGTTCTTC; CDR3aa: CASSLGTSGGAGSYNEQFF
abundance: .; v_gene: TRBV5-1; j_gene: TRBJ2-7; d_gene: .; CDR3nt: TGCGCCAGCAGCTTGGGGGCCTCCTACGAGCAGTACTTC; CDR3aa: CASSLGASYEQYF
abundance: once; v_gene: TRBV2; j_gene: TRBJ1-5; d_gene: .; CDR3nt: TGTGCCAGCAGTGAAGGGCCGAATCAGCCCCAGCATTTT; CDR3aa: CASSEGPNQPQHF
abundance: .; v_gene: TRBV28; j_gene: TRBJ1-3; d_gene: .; CDR3nt: TGTGCCAGCAGTCCTGTCCAGGCCCCTGGAAACACCATATATTTT; CDR3aa: CASSPVQAPGNTIYF
abundance: .; v_gene: TRBV7-2; j_gene: TRBJ1-1; d_gene: TRBD1; CDR3nt: TGTGCCAGCAGCCTGACAGGGATGGGCACTGAAGCTTTCTTT; CDR3aa: CASSLTGMGTEAFF
abundance: .; v_gene: TRBV5-1; j_gene: TRBJ1-1; d_gene: TRBD1; CDR3nt: TGCGCCAGCAGCGCAAGACAGGGGGCATCAAAAGCTTTCTTT; CDR3aa: CASSARQGASKAFF
abundance: .; v_gene: TRBV30; j_gene: TRBJ1-2; d_gene: .; CDR3nt: TGTGCCTGGGGGATGCCACGGACACGGAAGAACTATGGCTACACCTTC; CDR3aa: CAWGMPRTRKNYGYTF
abundance: .; v_gene: TRBV7-9; j_gene: TRBJ2-7; d_gene: TRBD1; CDR3nt: TGTGCCAGCAGCTTACCTTCGACAGGGTACGAGCAGTACTTC; CDR3aa: CASSLPSTGYEQYF
abundance: .; v_gene: TRBV28; j_gene: TRBJ2-3; d_gene: .; CDR3nt: TGTGCCAGCAGTTTACCCCCTCGGAGGAGCACAGATACGCAGTATTTT; CDR3aa: CASSLPPRRSTDTQYF
abundance: .; v_gene: TRBV4-1; j_gene: TRBJ2-1; d_gene: TRBD2; CDR3nt: TGCGCCAGCAGCCAAGATGGGGGGGAGGGCTACAATGAGCAGTTCTTC; CDR3aa: CASSQDGGEGYNEQFF
abundance: .; v_gene: TRBV14; j_gene: TRBJ1-6; d_gene: TRBD1; CDR3nt: TGTGCCAGCAGCCATCGGACAGGGAGTTGGAATTCACCCCTCCACTTT; CDR3aa: CASSHRTGSWNSPLHF
abundance: .; v_gene: TRBV5-1; j_gene: TRBJ1-2; d_gene: .; CDR3nt: TGCGCCAGCAGCGGGCCGACGGATGGCTACACCTTC; CDR3aa: CASSGPTDGYTF
abundance: .; v_gene: TRBV7-2; j_gene: TRBJ2-1; d_gene: TRBD1; CDR3nt: TGTGCCAGCAGCCCATGGGGGACAGGGGACGACAATGAGCAGTTCTTC; CDR3aa: CASSPWGTGDDNEQFF
abundance: once; v_gene: TRBV19; j_gene: TRBJ1-5; d_gene: .; CDR3nt: TGTGCCAGTAGGTTGAGGAACGATCAGCCCCAGCATTTT; CDR3aa: CASRLRNDQPQHF
abundance: .; v_gene: TRBV2; j_gene: TRBJ2-1; d_gene: TRBD2; CDR3nt: TGTGCCAGCAGCGGGACTAGCCCCAATGAGCAGTTCTTC; CDR3aa: CASSGTSPNEQFF
abundance: .; v_gene: TRBV28; j_gene: TRBJ1-2; d_gene: TRBD1; CDR3nt: TGTGCCAGTCGACAGGGTGTTAACTATGGCTACACCTTC; CDR3aa: CASRQGVNYGYTF
abundance: .; v_gene: TRBV19; j_gene: TRBJ2-3; d_gene: .; CDR3nt: TGTGCCAGTTCGGACAGACTAACAGATACGCAGTATTTT; CDR3aa: CASSDRLTDTQYF
abundance: .; v_gene: TRBV27; j_gene: TRBJ2-1; d_gene: TRBD2; CDR3nt: TGTGCCAGCAGTGGGCTAGCGGGTTATGAGCAGTTCTTC; CDR3aa: CASSGLAGYEQFF
abundance: once; v_gene: TRBV12-1; j_gene: TRBJ1-4; d_gene: .; CDR3nt: TGTGCCAGCAGCTGGGGACAGGGTTGTGAAAAACTGTTTTTT; CDR3aa: CASSWGQGCEKLFF
abundance: .; v_gene: TRBV2; j_gene: TRBJ1-2; d_gene: .; CDR3nt: TGTGCCAGCAGTGCCGTAGGAGGGTCCTATGGCTACACCTTC; CDR3aa: CASSAVGGSYGYTF
abundance: once; v_gene: TRBV7-9; j_gene: TRBJ2-1; d_gene: .; CDR3nt: TGTGCCAGCAGCTTACTACAGGGATATGAGCAGTTCTTC; CDR3aa: CASSLLQGYEQFF
abundance: .; v_gene: TRBV6-5; j_gene: TRBJ1-5; d_gene: .; CDR3nt: TGTGCCAGCAGTCCCTTTCGGGGCAATCAGCCCCAGCATTTT; CDR3aa: CASSPFRGNQPQHF
abundance: .; v_gene: TRBV6-1; j_gene: TRBJ1-2; d_gene: .; CDR3nt: TGTGCCAGCAGTGAACGAGCGGGGTATGGCTACACCTTC; CDR3aa: CASSERAGYGYTF
abundance: .; v_gene: TRBV4-3; j_gene: TRBJ1-2; d_gene: TRBD1; CDR3nt: TGCGCCAGCAGCCAGGACGTAACAGGGGGCGGATATGGCTACACCTTC; CDR3aa: CASSQDVTGGGYGYTF
abundance: .; v_gene: TRBV27; j_gene: TRBJ1-5; d_gene: TRBD1; CDR3nt: TGTGCCAGCAGTTTCAGGGGGCGTAGCAATCAGCCCCAGCATTTT; CDR3aa: CASSFRGRSNQPQHF